The clone carrying this TCR beta chain was seen repeatedly, ten times or more. The target antigen is unknown. The data belong to a study of early T cells in non-severe SARS-CoV-2 infection. Study-wide context: Unsorted whole blood bulk RNA was sequenced, with unpaired chains. Broader study findings: VDJdb matching favored anti-spike CD8 responses, missing private and CD4 specificities.

Each cDNA molecule carried a unique molecular identifier. MiXCR, run by TCRdb on the 5' RACE reads, gives a single entry per CDR3 protein. The table records tens of thousands of distinct CDR3 sequences, 10% to 15% of them present only once. V gave up 7 bases and J gave up 2 bases; unmatched junction bases: 9. The germline gives CDR1 MGHDK, CDR2 SYGVNS. This CDR3 comprises 18 residues. The sequencing sample was made of whole blood. J is TRBJ2-6 and V is TRBV25-1; TRBD2 agrees at 12 bases. This TCR was recovered from an adult who was a healthcare worker with PCR-confirmed SARS-CoV-2 infection or an uninfected control (not recorded which). The CDR3 DNA sequence: TGTGCCAGCATACTAGCGGGGGGCCGCGGCACTGGGGCCAACGTCCTGACTTTC. Amino acids: CASILAGGRGTGANVLTF.